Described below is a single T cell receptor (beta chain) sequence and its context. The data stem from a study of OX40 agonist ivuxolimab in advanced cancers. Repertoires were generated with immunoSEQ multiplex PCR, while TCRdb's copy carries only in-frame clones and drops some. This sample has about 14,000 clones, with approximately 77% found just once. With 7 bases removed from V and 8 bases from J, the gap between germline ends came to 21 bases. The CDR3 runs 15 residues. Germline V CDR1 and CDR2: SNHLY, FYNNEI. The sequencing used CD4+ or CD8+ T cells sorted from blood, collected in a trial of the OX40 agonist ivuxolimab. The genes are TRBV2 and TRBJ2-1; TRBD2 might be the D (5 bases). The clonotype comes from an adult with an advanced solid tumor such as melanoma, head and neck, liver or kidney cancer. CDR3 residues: CASMVASGGFDEQFF. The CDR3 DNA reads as TGTGCCAGCATGGTCGCCTCCGGCGGGTTCGATGAGCAGTTCTTC.